This TCR beta chain was sequenced in a study of T cell repertoires in ileal Crohn's disease. General observations from the study: All patients with clonality above 26.8% had endoscopic recurrence.

Using immunoSEQ multiplex PCR, the repertoire was profiled, and TCRdb retains in-frame clones only, with some absent. The sample includes 15,000 to 20,000 clones, 93% of them seen just once. Concerning this clone: Its antigen is unknown.

The sequencing sample was made of ileal tissue. This receptor was obtained from an adult with Crohn's disease.

The CDR3 DNA is TGCGCCAGCAGCGCATCGGGACAAGCGAACACTGAAGCTTTCTTT. Residues: CASSASGQANTEAFF. The V gene is TRBV4-1, the J gene TRBJ1-1, with D tentatively TRBD1 (6 bases). The CDR3 is 15 residues long. Trimming left V 5 bases short and J 1 base short, with 14 bases between. Looked up from germline, CDR1 is MGHRA and CDR2 is YSYEKL.